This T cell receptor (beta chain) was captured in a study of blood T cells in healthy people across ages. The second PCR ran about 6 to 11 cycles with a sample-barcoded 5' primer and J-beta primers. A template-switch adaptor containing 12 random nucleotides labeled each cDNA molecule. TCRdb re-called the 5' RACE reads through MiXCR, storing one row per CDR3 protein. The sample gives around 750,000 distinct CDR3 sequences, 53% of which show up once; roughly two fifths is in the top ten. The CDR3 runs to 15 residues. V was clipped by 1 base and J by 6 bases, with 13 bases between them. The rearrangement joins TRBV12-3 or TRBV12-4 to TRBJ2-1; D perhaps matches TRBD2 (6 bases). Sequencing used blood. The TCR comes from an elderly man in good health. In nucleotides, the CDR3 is TGTGCCAGCAGTTTAGGGGGGGATCGGCGCAATGAGCAGTTCTTC. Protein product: CASSLGGDRRNEQFF.